The next 26 T cell receptor beta chains were all read from a single sample in a study of blood T cell repertoires in COVID-19. Sequencing was performed with immunoSEQ multiplex PCR; in TCRdb, only in-frame clones are kept and a portion is missing. The repertoire consists of under 300,000 clones, with roughly 86% occurring once and the leading ten covering 5.5% to 9%. Sequencing was done on a sample of peripheral blood. The receptor source for this set is a woman in her 70s with active or convalescent COVID-19.

This rearrangement joins TRBV2 to TRBJ2-6, with a weak D call TRBD1 (5 bases). Germline assignment: CDR1 SNHLY and CDR2 FYNNEI. This CDR3 is built from 15 residues. The V end lost 6 bases, the J end lost 1 base, and 10 bases lay between the germline ends. CDR3 amino acids: CASRGQRSGANVLTF. Here the CDR3 DNA reads TGTGCCAGCAGGGGGCAAAGATCTGGGGCCAACGTCCTGACTTTC.

This chain links TRBV5-6 with TRBJ1-3; D possibly corresponds to TRBD1 (6 bases). The germline CDR1 and CDR2 sequences are SGHDT and YYEEEE. The CDR3 extends over 15 amino acids. V lost 3 bases and J 4 bases, leaving 14 bases between the germline ends. CDR3 in amino acids: CASSSGGAGGNTIYF. CDR3 DNA: TGTGCCAGCAGCTCGGGGGGCGCAGGAGGAAACACCATATATTTT.

The rearrangement uses TRBV27 and TRBJ1-5, with a tentative D call TRBD1 (5 bases). This CDR3 has 15 residues. Trimming stripped 6 bases from V and 2 bases from J, with 14 bases between. CDR1 MNHEY and CDR2 SMNVEV come from the germline V gene (reference sequence). The CDR3 here is CASRLGGGGNQPQHF. The CDR3 DNA is TGTGCCAGCAGATTGGGGGGTGGAGGCAATCAGCCCCAGCATTTT.

This sequence joins TRBV18 and TRBJ1-3, with D unclear. The length of the CDR3 is 15 residues. The V gene's germline CDR1 is KGHSH and CDR2 LQKENI. The V and J ends lost 3 bases and 6 bases respectively, with 15 bases between them. Here the CDR3 reads CASSPASTTENTIYF. The CDR3 DNA reads TGTGCCAGCTCACCTGCTAGCACGACGGAAAACACCATATATTTT.

The chain has TRBV6-1 and TRBJ1-6, with D perhaps matching TRBD1 (6 bases). This CDR3 has 16 amino acids. Germline lookup yields CDR1 MNHNS and CDR2 SASEGT. The germline V and J ends were trimmed by 0 bases and 10 bases, with 16 bases remaining between them. The CDR3 loop is CASSEARQAMSSPLHF. The CDR3, as DNA: TGTGCCAGCAGTGAAGCTAGACAGGCCATGTCGTCACCCCTCCACTTT.

Only one count was recorded for this clone. V is TRBV5-8 and J is TRBJ1-1, with TRBD1 identical over 8 bases. Per the germline V gene, CDR1 is SGHTS and CDR2 is YDEGEE. The junction had 3 bases not matched to a gene; V was cut back by 4 bases and J by 4 bases. This CDR3 has 13 amino acids. The CDR3 region has the DNA TGTGCCAGCAGCCGAACAGGGGGCACTGAAGCTTTCTTT. This encodes CASSRTGGTEAFF.

The chain links TRBV18 to TRBJ1-5; no definite D call. The V gene's germline CDR1 is KGHSH and CDR2 LQKENI. The ends were cut back, 1 base at V and 6 bases at J, with 25 bases in the middle. The CDR3 runs to 19 residues. The CDR3 bases are TGTGCCAGCTCACCACGGCATGGAGCCGCGAAAGATGGAGTTCAGCCCCAGCATTTT. As protein: CASSPRHGAAKDGVQPQHF.

CDR3 sequence: CASSRTSGRTGELFF. CDR3 DNA sequence: TGCGCCAGCAGTCGGACTAGCGGACGGACCGGGGAGCTGTTTTTT. The chain employs TRBV10-1 and TRBJ2-2, with 10 bases lining up with TRBD2. CDR1 is WNHNN, CDR2 SYGVQD, per germline (reference sequence). V shed 5 bases and J 5 bases; nucleotides not matched to a gene: 5. The CDR3 runs 15 residues.

The count of this clone is one. The CDR3 here is CARILGRNTEAFF. The CDR3 nucleotides read TGTGCCAGGATCCTGGGGCGTAACACTGAAGCTTTCTTT. The rearrangement joins TRBV6-4 to TRBJ1-1; D perhaps matches TRBD1 (5 bases). The V end lost 9 bases, the J end lost 2 bases, and 13 bases lay between the germline ends. The length of the CDR3 is 13 residues. Per the germline V gene, CDR1 is MRHNA and CDR2 is SNTAGT.

CDR3 DNA: TGTGCCAGCAGTAGGACAGGGGTGGGGACCTACGAGCAGTACTTC. It encodes CASSRTGVGTYEQYF. V gene TRBV7-9 combines with J gene TRBJ2-7; 9 bases agree with TRBD1. Per germline, CDR1 SEHNR and CDR2 FQNEAQ (reference sequence). V was clipped by 6 bases and J by 2 bases; unmatched bases: 8. The CDR3 sequence is 15 residues long.

V gene TRBV7-8 combines with J gene TRBJ1-5, with 7 bases aligning to TRBD1. The germline CDR1 and CDR2 sequences are SGHVS and FQNEAQ. This CDR3 spans 16 amino acids. J lost 7 bases, V lost 0 bases, and 9 bases had no gene match. CDR3 sequence: CASSLAPGGMNQPQHF. The DNA for the CDR3 is TGTGCCAGCAGCTTAGCGCCAGGGGGAATGAACCAGCCCCAGCATTTT.

This rearrangement joins TRBV27 to TRBJ1-2; no definite D call. Trimming stripped 3 bases from V and 8 bases from J, with 10 bases between. The length of the CDR3 is 12 residues. Germline lookup yields CDR1 MNHEY and CDR2 SMNVEV (reference sequence). The CDR3 is CASSLNGGGYTF. For the CDR3, the DNA is TGTGCCAGCAGTTTGAACGGCGGGGGCTACACCTTC.

The V and J genes are TRBV6-5 and TRBJ1-1, with D maybe TRBD1 (6 bases). V gave up 11 bases and J gave up 11 bases, with 24 bases separating them. CDR3 length: 13 residues. Germline V gives CDR1 MNHEY, CDR2 SVGAGI. The CDR3 nucleotides read TGTGCCGGGAAACAGGGCGGGGGAAGTCAGGCTTTCTTT. Protein: CAGKQGGGSQAFF.

Only a few counts were recorded for this clone. V and J are TRBV24-1 and TRBJ1-5, with unresolved D. CDR1 is KGHDR and CDR2 is SFDVKD in the germline V gene. The CDR3 is 14 amino acids. The germline V and J ends were trimmed by 4 bases and 0 bases, with 6 bases remaining between them. The CDR3 DNA follows: TGTGCCACCAGTGAAGAGTATAGCAATCAGCCCCAGCATTTT. This encodes CATSEEYSNQPQHF.

The rearrangement uses TRBV11-2 and TRBJ2-1, with D tentatively TRBD2 (6 bases). The CDR3 runs to 11 residues. Germline V gene data show CDR1 as SGHAT and CDR2 as FQNNGV. Trimming removed 8 bases at V and 9 bases at J, with 11 bases between. The CDR3 region is CASERRGEQFF. The CDR3 bases are TGTGCCAGCGAACGGCGGGGTGAGCAGTTCTTC.

The chain carries TRBV18 and TRBJ1-3; D remains ambiguous. The CDR3 extends over 15 amino acids. The germline V and J ends were trimmed by 3 bases and 0 bases, with 9 bases remaining between them. Per the germline V gene, CDR1 is KGHSH and CDR2 is LQKENI. CDR3 loop: CASSPGDSSGNTIYF. The CDR3 bases are TGTGCCAGCTCACCGGGCGATAGCTCTGGAAACACCATATATTTT.

This clone was observed a single time. The sample holds other DNA sequences that translate to the same CDR3. The CDR3 DNA reads as TGTGCCAGCTCACCGACGACAGGAAACTATGGCTACACCTTC. It is translated as CASSPTTGNYGYTF. The rearrangement links TRBV18 to TRBJ1-2; TRBD1 might be the D (6 bases). The CDR3 runs 14 residues. Germline values: CDR1 KGHSH, CDR2 LQKENI. V was clipped by 3 bases and J by 2 bases, with 10 bases between them.

The chain links TRBV6-5 to TRBJ2-6, with D unresolved. V lost 10 bases to trimming and J lost 0 bases, with 7 bases between them. Germline CDR1 reads MNHEY; CDR2 reads SVGAGI. The length of the CDR3 is 13 residues. The DNA of the CDR3 is TGTGCCACCCAGGTCTCTGGGGCCAACGTCCTGACTTTC. Its translation is CATQVSGANVLTF.

This chain connects TRBV24-1 to TRBJ2-5; 7 positions match TRBD1. Germline lookup yields CDR1 KGHDR and CDR2 SFDVKD. This CDR3 has 15 amino acids. V was pared by 5 bases and J by 1 base, with 6 bases of the junction left unmatched. The CDR3 region is CATSGKTGFQETQYF. CDR3 DNA: TGTGCCACCAGTGGCAAGACAGGGTTCCAAGAGACCCAGTACTTC.

The CDR3 is CASSLRAGYEQYF. CDR3 DNA sequence: TGCGCCAGCAGCTTGCGAGCAGGTTACGAGCAGTACTTC. J is TRBJ2-7 and V is TRBV5-1, with D unresolved. This CDR3 is 13 amino acids long. V lost 1 base and J 4 bases, leaving 9 bases between the germline ends. Germline CDR1 reads SGHRS; CDR2 reads YFSETQ.

This clone was found once. This chain uses TRBV18 with TRBJ2-5; 10 bases fit TRBD2. J lost 2 bases, V lost 0 bases, and 6 bases had no gene match. This CDR3 region has 17 residues. Looked up from germline, CDR1 is KGHSH and CDR2 is LQKENI. As DNA, the CDR3 is TGTGCCAGCTCACCACCTAGCGGGGGGCCCTCACAAGAGACCCAGTACTTC. Protein product: CASSPPSGGPSQETQYF.

The rearrangement links TRBV6-2 or TRBV6-3 to TRBJ1-6; tentatively, D is TRBD1 (6 bases). The CDR3 contains 15 residues. Trimming pared 2 bases from V and 7 bases from J, leaving 12 bases between. Germline assignment: CDR1 MNHEY and CDR2 SVGEGT. CDR3 bases: TGTGCCAGCAGTTACGGGGACACGGTAAATTCACCCCTCCACTTT. It yields the protein CASSYGDTVNSPLHF.

Details on this clone: Other DNA sequences of this sample code for an identical CDR3. The V gene is TRBV7-9, the J gene TRBJ2-7; D is ambiguous. Germline CDR1 SEHNR, CDR2 FQNEAQ (reference sequence). Between the trimmed V and J ends, which lost 2 bases and 1 base, there was a span of 3 bases. The CDR3 sequence is 12 residues long. The CDR3 region has the DNA TGTGCCAGCAGCTTAACTTCCTACGAGCAGTACTTC. Translation: CASSLTSYEQYF.

This chain uses TRBV15 with TRBJ2-5, with TRBD2 matching 8 bases. The CDR3 runs 15 residues. In germline, CDR1 is LNHNV, CDR2 YYDKDF (reference sequence). J was trimmed by 4 bases and V by 1 base; bases with no gene match: 5. This CDR3 reads CATSRGQSGGETQYF. CDR3 DNA: TGTGCCACCAGCAGAGGCCAGAGCGGGGGAGAGACCCAGTACTTC.

V and J are TRBV27 and TRBJ2-1, with TRBD2 matching over 7 bases. Trimming cost V 5 bases and J 4 bases; bases outside gene matches: 5. The V gene's germline CDR1 is MNHEY and CDR2 SMNVEV (reference sequence). This CDR3 spans 14 amino acids. For the CDR3, the DNA is TGTGCCAGCAGTCCCGGGACTACATACAATGAGCAGTTCTTC. Translated: CASSPGTTYNEQFF.

This chain links TRBV7-6 with TRBJ1-3, with D uncertain. V lost 5 bases and J 0 bases, leaving 8 bases between the germline ends. The CDR3 spans 14 residues. Per the germline V gene, CDR1 is SGHVS and CDR2 is FNYEAQ. DNA of the CDR3: TGTGCCAGCAGCCTGTATAGCTCTGGAAACACCATATATTTT. It is translated as CASSLYSSGNTIYF.